This passage covers 30 T cell receptor beta chains from one sample sequenced in a study of blood T cell repertoires in COVID-19. Repertoires were generated with immunoSEQ multiplex PCR, while TCRdb's copy carries only in-frame clones and drops some. The data contain 250,000 or so clones, around 90% of them singletons. The sample consisted of PBMCs or T cells enriched from blood (not recorded which). The receptor source for this set is a woman aged 50 to 60 who had recovered from COVID-19.

This clone showed up just once. This sequence joins TRBV7-3 and TRBJ1-6; a weak D match, TRBD1 (5 bases). V lost 5 bases to trimming and J lost 8 bases, with 10 bases between them. CDR3 size: 13 residues. Looked up from germline, CDR1 is SGHTA and CDR2 is FQGTGA. The CDR3 nucleotides are TGTGCCAGCAGCCCGCAAGGGGATTCACCCCTCCACTTT. The encoded protein is CASSPQGDSPLHF. Complete variable domain (other parts from reference TRBV7-3 and TRBJ1-6): GAGVSQTPSNKVTEKGKYVELRCDPISGHTALYWYRQSLGQGPEFLIYFQGTGAADDSGLPNDRFFAVRPEGSVSTLKIQRTERGDSAVYLCASSPQGDSPLHFGNGTRLTVT.

The V gene is TRBV19, the J gene TRBJ2-7; 7 bases are a match to TRBD1. The CDR3 totals 14 residues. The trim removed 5 bases at V and 5 bases at J, leaving 9 bases unmatched. The V gene's germline CDR1 is LNHDA and CDR2 SQIVND (reference sequence). In DNA, the CDR3 is TGTGCCAGTAGTGAGACAGGGTTGAATGACGAGCAGTACTTC. Translated: CASSETGLNDEQYF.

This chain joins TRBV5-5 and TRBJ1-5, with TRBD1 as a possible D gene (6 bases). The CDR3 extends over 15 amino acids. Trimming cost V 4 bases and J 0 bases, with 11 bases left between them. The germline V gene encodes CDR1 SGHKS and CDR2 YYEKEE (reference sequence). The CDR3 coding sequence is TGTGCCAGCAGCACGGGACAACATAGCAATCAGCCCCAGCATTTT. Translating gives CASSTGQHSNQPQHF.

The rearrangement joins TRBV5-1 to TRBJ2-2, with TRBD1 matching 8 bases. The germline V gene has CDR1 SGHRS and CDR2 YFSETQ. Trimming took 6 bases from V and 6 from J; bases not matched to a gene: 7. The CDR3 contains 14 residues. The DNA of the CDR3 is TGCGCCAGCACGTGGACAGGGACTCCCGGGGAGCTGTTTTTT. Encoded protein: CASTWTGTPGELFF.

This chain uses TRBV4-2 with TRBJ2-5, with 10 bases that match TRBD1. The CDR3 loop spans 21 amino acids. Trimming at V came to 7 bases and at J to 2 bases, leaving 25 bases not matched to a gene. Germline CDR1 LGHNA, CDR2 YNFKEQ. Here the CDR3 DNA reads TGTGCCAGCACCCCCAGGCAGTCTACGGAATCGGGGACAGGGGTTCAAGAGACCCAGTACTTC. It yields the protein CASTPRQSTESGTGVQETQYF.

This rearrangement joins TRBV7-9 to TRBJ2-1; 10 nucleotides match TRBD2. V lost 5 bases to trimming and J lost 10 bases; unmatched junction nucleotides: 14. The V gene's germline CDR1 is SEHNR and CDR2 FQNEAQ (reference sequence). The CDR3 is 16 residues long. The CDR3 DNA is TGTGCCAGCAGCCCAGGGGGCCTAGCGGGAGTCGGGGAGCAGTTCTTC. Its protein is CASSPGGLAGVGEQFF. Full variable domain (missing parts from reference TRBV7-9 and TRBJ2-1): DTGVSQNPRHKITKRGQNVTFRCDPISEHNRLYWYRQTLGQGPEFLTYFQNEAQLEKSRLLSDRFSAERPKGSFSTLEIQRTEQGDSAMYLCASSPGGLAGVGEQFFGPGTRLTVL.

The V and J genes are TRBV10-3 and TRBJ1-5; 9 positions match TRBD1. J lost 5 bases, V lost 6 bases, and 2 bases had no gene match. CDR1 and CDR2 (germline): ENHRY, SYGVKD. The CDR3 is 13 residues long. The CDR3 spells CAISRDRDQPQHF. CDR3 nucleotides: TGTGCCATCAGCCGGGACAGGGATCAGCCCCAGCATTTT.

This clone showed up just once. This chain uses TRBV28 with TRBJ2-5; 7 bases match TRBD2. This CDR3 has 15 amino acids. J lost 4 bases, V lost 4 bases, and 9 bases had no gene match. Germline CDR1 and CDR2: MDHEN and SYDVKM. CDR3 nucleotides: TGTGCCAGCAGTTGGGGGGGAGCGGGACGAGAGACCCAGTACTTC. Translating it yields CASSWGGAGRETQYF.

This sequence joins TRBV11-2 and TRBJ2-3, with 10 bases that match TRBD1. J lost 4 bases, V lost 0 bases, and 4 bases had no gene match. The CDR3 runs 16 residues. Germline CDR1 SGHAT, CDR2 FQNNGV. CDR3 protein: CASSLETGGLSDTQYF. In DNA form, the CDR3 reads TGTGCCAGCAGCTTAGAGACAGGGGGCTTGTCAGATACGCAGTATTTT.

The J gene is TRBJ2-7, the V gene TRBV10-1; 8 nucleotides match TRBD1. The V segment lost 2 bases and the J segment 8 bases; nucleotides outside the gene matches: 2. The length of the CDR3 is 12 residues. Looked up from germline, CDR1 is WNHNN and CDR2 is SYGVQD (reference sequence). The CDR3 coding sequence is TGCGCCAGCAGTGAGGGACAGGGAAAGCAGTACTTC. Amino acid sequence: CASSEGQGKQYF.

The chain combines TRBV6-5 with TRBJ1-5; 10 bases align to TRBD1. The CDR3 extends over 14 amino acids. Germline lookup yields CDR1 MNHEY and CDR2 SVGAGI. V gave up 6 bases and J gave up 6 bases; unmatched junction bases: 5. The CDR3 loop is CASSKRTGGQPQHF. DNA of the CDR3: TGTGCCAGCAGCAAGCGGACAGGGGGTCAGCCCCAGCATTTT.

The chain recombines TRBV18 with TRBJ2-3; 7 positions match TRBD2. V shed 8 bases, J shed 0 bases, and the junction held 8 bases outside the gene matches. This CDR3 comprises 15 residues. Per germline, CDR1 KGHSH and CDR2 LQKENI. DNA of the CDR3: TGTGCCAGCAGTTGGGAGCGGGAAAGCACAGATACGCAGTATTTT. Its protein is CASSWERESTDTQYF.

The chain uses TRBV7-2 and TRBJ2-4; TRBD1 matches 8 bases. With 5 bases clipped from V and 7 bases from J, the junction kept 4 bases outside the gene matches. The V gene's germline CDR1 is SGHTA and CDR2 FQGNSA. CDR3 size: 13 residues. The CDR3: CASSLGQGNIQYF. The CDR3 DNA reads as TGTGCCAGCAGCCTCGGACAGGGCAACATTCAGTACTTC.

The chain couples TRBV28 to TRBJ1-1; 7 bases are shared with TRBD1. Germline-derived CDR1 and CDR2 are MDHEN and SYDVKM. J lost 3 bases, V lost 6 bases, and 7 bases had no gene match. The CDR3 extends over 14 amino acids. In DNA form, the CDR3 reads TGTGCCAGCAGCGAAGGGGGCGCGGACACTGAAGCTTTCTTT. Translating it yields CASSEGGADTEAFF.

V and J are TRBV28 and TRBJ2-1, with D perhaps TRBD2 (6 bases). The CDR3 runs 15 residues. Trimming left V 4 bases short and J 0 bases short, with 10 bases between. Germline CDR1 and CDR2: MDHEN and SYDVKM. CDR3 region: CASSYTSLSYNEQFF. Here the CDR3 DNA reads TGTGCCAGCAGTTATACTAGCCTCTCCTACAATGAGCAGTTCTTC.

This rearrangement joins TRBV9 to TRBJ2-1; D might be TRBD1 (7 bases). Germline lookup yields CDR1 SGDLS and CDR2 YYNGEE. The V gene lost 7 bases and the J gene lost 0 bases, with 17 bases spanning the gap. This CDR3 is built from 16 residues. The CDR3 loop is CASSPGGPSSYNEQFF. CDR3 DNA: TGTGCCAGCTCCCCAGGGGGGCCCAGCTCCTACAATGAGCAGTTCTTC.

V usage is TRBV20-1 and J usage is TRBJ1-1; no clear D. The V and J ends lost 4 bases and 1 base respectively, with 4 bases between them. Germline V gene sequence: CDR1 DFQATT, CDR2 SNEGSKA (reference sequence). There are 11 residues in the CDR3. The CDR3 region has the DNA TGCAGTGCTACGTCGAACACTGAAGCTTTCTTT. Protein: CSATSNTEAFF.

V and J are TRBV12-5 and TRBJ2-3, with D tentatively TRBD2 (6 bases). Germline V gives CDR1 LGHNT, CDR2 FRNRAP. V lost 1 base, J lost 8 bases, and 28 bases lay in between. The CDR3 covers 19 residues. The CDR3 protein is CASGLELERDPQRRGTQYF. CDR3 nucleotides: TGTGCTAGTGGTTTGGAACTGGAAAGGGACCCTCAAAGGAGGGGTACGCAGTATTTT. Supplemented by reference TRBV12-5 and TRBJ2-3, the full variable domain reads DARVTQTPRHKVTEMGQEVTMRCQPILGHNTVFWYRQTMMQGLELLAYFRNRAPLDDSGMPKDRFSAEMPDATLATLKIQPSEPRDSAVYFCASGLELERDPQRRGTQYFGPGTRLTVL.

The chain has TRBV19 and TRBJ1-4; D not certain. The V end was cut by 5 bases, the J end by 0 bases, with 10 bases between. This CDR3 is 15 amino acids long. Germline-derived CDR1 and CDR2 are LNHDA and SQIVND (reference sequence). The CDR3 nucleotides read TGTGCCAGTAGTGGTATGGCAGCAACTAATGAAAAACTGTTTTTT. Amino acid sequence: CASSGMAATNEKLFF.

The chain employs TRBV9 and TRBJ2-3; D is perhaps TRBD2 (6 bases). The CDR3 loop spans 17 amino acids. CDR1 and CDR2 from the germline V gene are SGDLS and YYNGEE. V was trimmed by 4 bases and J by 3 bases, leaving 21 bases between them. The CDR3 here is CASSSHRGGRGTDTQYF. The CDR3 nucleotides are TGTGCCAGCAGCTCTCATCGTGGAGGTCGGGGGACAGATACGCAGTATTTT.

The chain recombines TRBV10-3 with TRBJ2-1; TRBD2 matches at 14 bases. CDR3 length: 20 amino acids. Germline assignment: CDR1 ENHRY and CDR2 SYGVKD. Trimming removed 3 bases from V and 0 bases from J; junction bases left unmatched: 10. In nucleotides, the CDR3 is TGTGCCATCAGTGATATGAGGGGACTAGCGGGAGACGGCTCCTACAATGAGCAGTTCTTC. Translation gives CAISDMRGLAGDGSYNEQFF.

V gene TRBV6-5 combines with J gene TRBJ2-2, with TRBD2 identical over 8 bases. CDR1 is MNHEY and CDR2 is SVGAGI in the germline V gene. This CDR3 contains 16 residues. V lost 2 bases to trimming and J lost 6 bases; unmatched junction nucleotides: 8. The CDR3 is CASSYRSTGGPGELFF. The CDR3 DNA follows: TGTGCCAGCAGTTACAGGTCAACGGGGGGGCCCGGGGAGCTGTTTTTT.

This clone appeared once. The genes are TRBV4-2 and TRBJ1-5, with 9 bases identical to TRBD1. Germline CDR1 is LGHNA and CDR2 is YNFKEQ. This CDR3 contains 18 residues. V shed 1 base, J shed 2 bases, and the junction held 9 bases outside the gene matches. The CDR3 is CASSQGTTQGAGNQPQHF. The CDR3 region has the DNA TGTGCCAGCAGCCAAGGGACAACACAGGGGGCCGGCAATCAGCCCCAGCATTTT.

The chain combines TRBV4-1 with TRBJ1-2, with TRBD1 identical over 8 bases. CDR1 is MGHRA and CDR2 is YSYEKL in the germline V gene. V lost 3 bases, J lost 4 bases, and 13 bases stayed unmatched. The CDR3 covers 17 residues. CDR3 residues: CASSQVPAGGSSYGYTF. The CDR3 DNA reads as TGCGCCAGCAGCCAGGTGCCTGCAGGGGGCTCTAGCTATGGCTACACCTTC.

The chain combines TRBV3-1 (or the pseudogene TRBV3-2) with TRBJ2-1, with 9 bases identical to TRBD2. The CDR3 has 17 amino acids. The germline gives CDR1 LGHDT, CDR2 YNNKEL (reference sequence). V dropped 4 bases and J dropped 5; count of bases not matched to a gene: 12. As DNA, the CDR3 is TGTGCCAGCAGCCCCCGAGCGGCGGGAGGGTCTCACAATGAGCAGTTCTTC. Protein sequence: CASSPRAAGGSHNEQFF.

This chain joins TRBV7-9 and TRBJ2-7; 10 bases are shared with TRBD2. Germline V gene lookup returns CDR1 SEHNR and CDR2 FQNEAQ (reference sequence). The CDR3 covers 14 residues. V shed 5 bases, J shed 5 bases, and the junction held 6 bases outside the gene matches. The CDR3 DNA reads TGTGCCAGCAGCGCACTAGCGGGAACAGACGAGCAGTACTTC. This codes for CASSALAGTDEQYF. The full variable domain, with the rest looked up from reference TRBV7-9 and TRBJ2-7, is DTGVSQNPRHKITKRGQNVTFRCDPISEHNRLYWYRQTLGQGPEFLTYFQNEAQLEKSRLLSDRFSAERPKGSFSTLEIQRTEQGDSAMYLCASSALAGTDEQYFGPGTRLTVT.

CDR3 amino acids: CARSTQETQYF. CDR3 bases: TGTGCCAGAAGCACACAAGAGACCCAGTACTTC. The chain recombines TRBV5-3 with TRBJ2-5; no definite D call. TRBV5-3 is noted as an ORF with a role that remains uncertain. V was clipped by 4 bases and J by 2 bases, with 3 bases between them. This CDR3 spans 11 amino acids.

The chain carries TRBV7-3 and TRBJ2-3; 7 bases align to TRBD2. V was pared by 5 bases and J by 0 bases, with 8 bases of the junction left unmatched. This CDR3 spans 16 amino acids. Germline assignment: CDR1 SGHTA and CDR2 FQGTGA. CDR3 DNA: TGTGCCAGCAGCATCGCGGGAGTATCTAGCACAGATACGCAGTATTTT. Its translation is CASSIAGVSSTDTQYF.

This clone was seen only a few times. The rearrangement links TRBV28 to TRBJ1-2; TRBD1 aligns across 8 bases. The germline gives CDR1 MDHEN, CDR2 SYDVKM. J was trimmed by 2 bases and V by 5 bases; bases with no gene match: 4. The CDR3 spans 14 residues. The CDR3 DNA reads TGTGCCAGCAGTGTTCGGACAGGGAACTATGGCTACACCTTC. Translating it yields CASSVRTGNYGYTF.

This clone was observed a handful of times. The V gene is TRBV7-9, the J gene TRBJ1-1; TRBD1 matches at 9 bases. This CDR3 is built from 17 residues. From germline, CDR1 is SEHNR and CDR2 FQNEAQ (reference sequence). V gave up 5 bases and J gave up 4 bases; unmatched junction bases: 14. The CDR3 DNA reads TGTGCCAGCAGCCCTATGAGACGGGACAGGGAGGCCACTGAAGCTTTCTTT. Amino acids: CASSPMRRDREATEAFF.